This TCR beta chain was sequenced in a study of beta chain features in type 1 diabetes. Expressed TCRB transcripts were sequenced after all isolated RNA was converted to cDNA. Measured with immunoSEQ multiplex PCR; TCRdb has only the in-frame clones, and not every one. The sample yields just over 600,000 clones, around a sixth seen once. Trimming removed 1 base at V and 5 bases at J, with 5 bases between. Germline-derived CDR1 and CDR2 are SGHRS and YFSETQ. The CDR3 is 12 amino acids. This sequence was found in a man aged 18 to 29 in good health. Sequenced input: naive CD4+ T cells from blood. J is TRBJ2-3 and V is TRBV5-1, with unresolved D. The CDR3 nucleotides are TGCGCCAGCAGCTTGTACGGAGATACGCAGTATTTT. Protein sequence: CASSLYGDTQYF.